This T cell receptor beta chain emerged from a study of neoadjuvant nivolumab and ipilimumab in lung cancer. Regarding the study as a whole: Resected-tumor TCR richness correlated positively with pretherapy blood richness. Only a single major-pathologic-response sample was available for clonality analysis. Resected tumors had greater TCR richness and clonality than uninvolved lung. Only two of four nivolumab-treated tumors gained richness and clonality by surgery.

TCRdb's copy holds only in-frame clones and misses some; the assay was immunoSEQ multiplex PCR. Among about 8,800 clones listed, 70% to 85% were seen once. This clone was seen a few times. Its antigen is still unknown. This CDR3 contains 17 residues. The germline V gene has CDR1 MGHRA and CDR2 YSYEKL. The V gene lost 1 base and the J gene lost 0 bases, with 15 bases spanning the gap. This chain uses TRBV4-1 with TRBJ1-2, with D hard to call. The sample was tumor tissue, taken after neoadjuvant nivolumab, alone or with ipilimumab, at or shortly before surgery. The receptor was derived from an adult with non-small cell lung cancer. CDR3 sequence (DNA): TGCGCCAGCAGCCAAGCCGGGTTATCTAAGACTAACTATGGCTACACCTTC. Its protein product is CASSQAGLSKTNYGYTF.